This T cell receptor beta chain was identified in a study of blood T cell repertoires in COVID-19. Across the study: Acute-phase and convalescent COVID-19 samples originated in the United States, Italy and Spain. PBMCs, B-cell-depleted T cells, or T cells provided the cDNA or gDNA that made up the material.

The germline V gene has CDR1 SGHNT and CDR2 YYREEE (reference sequence). CDR3 length equals 16 residues. The junction had 8 bases not matched to a gene; V was cut back by 3 bases and J by 0 bases. Original data processing: The assay estimated nucleated cells by amplifying reference gene primers. Here immunoSEQ multiplex PCR was the method, and the copy in TCRdb shows in-frame clones only, minus some. V, J and clone size derive from that table, while D and trimming were established from the DNA sequence. The table shows hundreds of thousands of clones, with 85% occurring only once. The receptor was derived from a man aged 50-59 years with active or convalescent COVID-19. The chain couples TRBV5-4 to TRBJ2-5; 7 bases line up with TRBD2. Input material: peripheral blood. The CDR3 nucleotides are TGTGCCAGCAGCTCGGGTGGTGGGGGGGACCAAGAGACCCAGTACTTC. It yields the protein CASSSGGGGDQETQYF.